Described below is a single T cell receptor (beta chain) sequence and its context. Its antigen is unidentified. ViraFEST expansion of antigen-specific CD4+ T cells with viral peptide pools preceded sequencing. With 10 days of culture completed, CD4+ T cells were isolated. Participants received two doses of either the BNT162b2 or mRNA-1273 vaccine. Data came from immunoSEQ multiplex PCR; TCRdb stores just in-frame clones and leaves some out. The table includes tens of thousands of clones, around 74% detected once. This specimen comes from a study of vaccination effects on CD4 cells after COVID-19. General study findings and limits: Among infection- and vaccine-induced clones, marked clonal contraction occurred late after vaccination.

This CDR3 has 15 residues. CDR1 SGHKS and CDR2 YYEKEE come from the germline V gene (reference sequence). J gave up 4 bases and V 4 bases, and 7 bases lay outside the gene matches. The source of this sequence is a human donor who received a COVID-19 vaccine. The input for sequencing was CD4+ T cells from PBMCs cultured with HCoV-229E spike peptides, taken after COVID-19 vaccination. This rearrangement joins TRBV5-5 to TRBJ2-7; 11 bases are a match to TRBD2. DNA for the CDR3: TGTGCCAGCAGCCCGGGACTAGCGGAGCTATACGAGCAGTACGTC. Translating it yields CASSPGLAELYEQYV.